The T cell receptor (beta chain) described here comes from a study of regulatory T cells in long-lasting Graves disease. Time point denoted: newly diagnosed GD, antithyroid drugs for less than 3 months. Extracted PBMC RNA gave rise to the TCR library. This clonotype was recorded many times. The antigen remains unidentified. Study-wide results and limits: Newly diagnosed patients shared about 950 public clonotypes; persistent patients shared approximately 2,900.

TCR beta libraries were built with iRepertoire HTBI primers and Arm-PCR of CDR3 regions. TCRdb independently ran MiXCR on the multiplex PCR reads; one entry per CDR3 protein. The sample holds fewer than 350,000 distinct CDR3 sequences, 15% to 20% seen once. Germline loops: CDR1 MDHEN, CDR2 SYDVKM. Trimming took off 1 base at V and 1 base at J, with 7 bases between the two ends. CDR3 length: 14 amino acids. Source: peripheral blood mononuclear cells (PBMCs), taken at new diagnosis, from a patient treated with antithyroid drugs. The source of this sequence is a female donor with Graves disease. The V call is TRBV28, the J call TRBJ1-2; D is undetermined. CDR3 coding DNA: TGTGCCAGCAGTTTATTTGACCTTAACTATGGCTACACCTTC. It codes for CASSLFDLNYGYTF.